The 12 T cell receptor beta chains presented below share a single source sample, sequenced in a study of T cells in Graves' hyperthyroidism and ophthalmopathy. TCR beta CDR3 region amplification was performed from RNA transcripts. When the TCR CDR3 underwent first-round RT-PCR, the HTBI primer set was used. From the multiplex PCR reads, TCRdb called clonotypes with MiXCR, one entry per CDR3 protein. The data show approximately 640,000 distinct CDR3 sequences, 45% seen once. The sample consisted of peripheral blood or thyroid tissue (not recorded which). The receptors come from an adult man with Graves' disease, either hyperthyroidism or ophthalmopathy (not recorded which).

This rearrangement joins TRBV6-5 to TRBJ2-5; no clear D gene. Germline CDR1 reads MNHEY; CDR2 reads SVGAGI. Trimming took 1 base from V and 5 from J, leaving 17 bases between them. The CDR3 consists of 16 residues. The CDR3 DNA sequence: TGTGCCAGCAGTTACTTGGACCATCCCTTGTTGGAGACCCAGTACTTC. It is translated as CASSYLDHPLLETQYF.

The chain links TRBV7-9 to TRBJ2-2; 12 nucleotides match TRBD1. The germline V gene has CDR1 SEHNR and CDR2 FQNEAQ (reference sequence). The CDR3 has 15 amino acids. The V gene end was trimmed by 4 bases and the J gene end by 7 bases; junction bases not matched to a gene: 4. The CDR3 nucleotides are TGTGCCAGCAGCTCGGGACAGGGGGCGATCGGGGAGCTGTTTTTT. Protein product: CASSSGQGAIGELFF.

This chain connects TRBV11-1 to TRBJ1-1; D gene unclear. Germline values: CDR1 SGHAT, CDR2 FQDESV (reference sequence). Trimming cost V 6 bases and J 7 bases, with 9 bases left between them. The CDR3 consists of 11 residues. CDR3 residues: CASSSTNEAFF. The DNA of the CDR3 is TGTGCCAGCAGTTCCACCAATGAAGCTTTCTTT.

In this sample, this clonotype turned up a few times. The chain recombines TRBV12-3 or TRBV12-4 with TRBJ2-5; D not resolved. Trimming left V 3 bases short and J 5 bases short, with 7 bases between. The CDR3 sequence is 12 residues long. The CDR3 nucleotides are TGTGCCAGCAGTTTTGTTCGGGAGACCCAGTACTTC. It encodes CASSFVRETQYF.

This clonotype was seen only once. The V and J genes are TRBV7-9 and TRBJ2-2; D could derive from TRBD1 or TRBD2 (6 bases each). CDR1 is SEHNR and CDR2 is FQNEAQ in the germline V gene (reference sequence). The CDR3 is 16 residues long. Trimming left V 4 bases short and J 1 base short, with 13 bases between. CDR3 loop: CASSYPQGGNTGELFF. DNA of the CDR3: TGTGCCAGCAGCTACCCACAGGGAGGGAACACCGGGGAGCTGTTTTTT.

Notes on this clonotype: A much larger clone differs by one base, so this may be a read error. CDR3 in DNA: TGTGCCAGCGGGGCAAGGGGCACGAGTGACGAGCAGTACTTC. Protein sequence: CASGARGTSDEQYF. J is TRBJ2-7 and V is TRBV2; weak D call: TRBD1 (5 bases). The V end was cut by 8 bases, the J end by 5 bases, with 19 bases between. This CDR3 region has 14 residues. The germline V gene has CDR1 SNHLY and CDR2 FYNNEI.

This clonotype has more than one count but fewer than ten. The V gene is TRBV7-9, the J gene TRBJ1-3; D unclear. There are 14 residues in the CDR3. The ends were cut back, 7 bases at V and 0 bases at J, with 10 bases in the middle. Germline loops: CDR1 SEHNR, CDR2 FQNEAQ (reference sequence). The CDR3 nucleotides are TGTGCCAGCACCCTGACGGACTCTGGAAACACCATATATTTT. It encodes CASTLTDSGNTIYF.

The sample holds a few counts of this clonotype. The chain couples TRBV19 to TRBJ2-2, with TRBD2 identical over 11 bases. J was trimmed by 7 bases and V by 1 base; bases with no gene match: 5. This CDR3 is 16 amino acids long. CDR1 and CDR2 (germline): LNHDA, SQIVND (reference sequence). Here the CDR3 DNA reads TGTGCCAGTAGTATAGGGCTAGCGGGAGGACGCGGGGAGCTGTTTTTT. It specifies CASSIGLAGGRGELFF.

The chain recombines TRBV30 with TRBJ1-1; a weak D match, TRBD1 (5 bases). The ends were cut back, 4 bases at V and 1 base at J, with 7 bases in the middle. Germline CDR1 reads GTSNPN; CDR2 reads SVGIG (reference sequence). CDR3 length: 12 amino acids. Here the CDR3 DNA reads TGTGCCTGGACACAGGCGAACACTGAAGCTTTCTTT. This codes for CAWTQANTEAFF.

This clonotype was seen repeatedly, ten times or more. The V call is TRBV19, the J call TRBJ1-5, with no clear D. Germline CDR1 is LNHDA and CDR2 is SQIVND (reference sequence). This CDR3 spans 13 amino acids. The V gene lost 5 bases and the J gene lost 5 bases, with 10 bases spanning the gap. The CDR3: CASSWQADQPQHF. The CDR3 bases are TGTGCCAGTAGTTGGCAGGCGGATCAGCCCCAGCATTTT.

This clonotype has at least ten counts. The rearrangement joins TRBV29-1 to TRBJ1-6, with 7 positions matching TRBD1. Germline V lookup: CDR1 SQVTM, CDR2 ANQGSEA. V lost 8 bases to trimming and J lost 7 bases; unmatched junction nucleotides: 11. This CDR3 spans 14 amino acids. The CDR3 DNA reads as TGCAGCACCTCCGGGACAGCACCGAATTCACCCCTCCACTTT. Translated: CSTSGTAPNSPLHF.

This chain connects TRBV4-1 to TRBJ1-1, with TRBD1 matching over 7 bases. The CDR3 is 15 residues long. With V trimmed by 5 bases and J by 2 bases, 8 bases remained unmatched. The germline gives CDR1 MGHRA, CDR2 YSYEKL. The CDR3 DNA sequence: TGCGCCAGCAGCTACGGGACAGCTCGCAACACTGAAGCTTTCTTT. Encoded protein: CASSYGTARNTEAFF.